This T cell receptor (beta chain) derives from a study of shared clonotypes between healthy human individuals. Study information: Per donor, three plates held CD4 naive cells, three held CD4 memory, two held CD8 naive and one held CD8 memory.

This clone was found a few times. The antigen is undetermined. This table comes from immunoSEQ multiplex PCR, and its TCRdb copy is limited to in-frame clones, with some not included. The sample includes about 1.1 million clones, approximately 77% of them seen just once. Study findings and constraints: Memory subsets had estimated richness that was generally smaller than that of naive subsets.

In germline, CDR1 is MDHEN, CDR2 SYDVKM. The CDR3 runs to 17 residues. Trimming took off 2 bases at V and 2 bases at J, with 15 bases between the two ends. The chain uses TRBV28 and TRBJ2-2; TRBD2 is a possible D gene (6 bases). This TCR was sampled from a man between 18 and 35 years old in good health. Some clones in this sample may be carry-over from other donors' samples. Sequencing was performed on memory CD4+ T cells from PBMCs. Subset described: CD45RA-negative fraction. The CDR3 region is CASSLRLGTYNTGELFF. In DNA form, the CDR3 reads TGTGCCAGCAGTTTAAGGCTAGGGACTTATAACACCGGGGAGCTGTTTTTT.